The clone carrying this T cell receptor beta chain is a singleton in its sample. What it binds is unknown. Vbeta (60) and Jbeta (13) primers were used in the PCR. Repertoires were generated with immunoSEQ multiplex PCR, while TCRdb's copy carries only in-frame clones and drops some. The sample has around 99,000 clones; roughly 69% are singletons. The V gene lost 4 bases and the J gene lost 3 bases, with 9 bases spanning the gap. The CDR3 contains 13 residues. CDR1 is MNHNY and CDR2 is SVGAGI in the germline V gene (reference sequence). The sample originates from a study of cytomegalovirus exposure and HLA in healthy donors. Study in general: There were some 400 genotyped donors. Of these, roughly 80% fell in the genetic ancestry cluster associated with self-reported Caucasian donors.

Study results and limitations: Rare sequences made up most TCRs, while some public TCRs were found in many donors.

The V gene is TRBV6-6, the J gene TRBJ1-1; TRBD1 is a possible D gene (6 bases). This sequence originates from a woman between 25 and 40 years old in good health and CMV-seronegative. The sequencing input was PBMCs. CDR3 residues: CASSFRGHTEAFF. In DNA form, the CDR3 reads TGTGCCAGCAGTTTCAGGGGTCACACTGAAGCTTTCTTT.